The rows below give T cell receptor beta chains drawn from one sample of a study of T cells in Graves' hyperthyroidism and ophthalmopathy. TCRdb re-called the multiplex PCR reads with MiXCR, one entry per CDR3 protein. The sample records fewer than 750,000 distinct CDR3 sequences, around 42% being singletons. The sequenced sample consisted of peripheral blood or thyroid tissue (not recorded which). These receptors originate from a woman aged 18-35 years with Graves' hyperthyroidism. Each CDR3 is given with its conserved first and last residue. Each record gives: clone size, D gene, V gene, J gene, CDR3 DNA, CDR3 protein. The D gene is left open where the match is weak. Size is omitted from some rows. Given values are once, few, many or a class for expanded clones.

clone size: many; D gene: -; V gene: TRBV7-8; J gene: TRBJ1-3; CDR3 DNA: TGTGCCAGCAGCTTGGACAGTGGGTCTGGAAACACCATATATTTT; CDR3 protein: CASSLDSGSGNTIYF
clone size: few; D gene: TRBD1; V gene: TRBV5-1; J gene: TRBJ1-1; CDR3 DNA: TGCGCCAGCAGTCCCGGGACAGGGCCTGAAGCTTTCTTT; CDR3 protein: CASSPGTGPEAFF
clone size: many; D gene: TRBD1; V gene: TRBV7-3; J gene: TRBJ1-6; CDR3 DNA: TGTGCCAGCAGCAAGACCGGGACAGGGGGATTAAATTCACCCCTCCACTTT; CDR3 protein: CASSKTGTGGLNSPLHF
clone size: -; D gene: -; V gene: TRBV11-3; J gene: TRBJ1-1; CDR3 DNA: TGTGCCAGCGGGCAAGAGACAGATGTTAACACTGAAGCTTTCTTT; CDR3 protein: CASGQETDVNTEAFF
clone size: many; D gene: -; V gene: TRBV20-1; J gene: TRBJ2-7; CDR3 DNA: TGCAGTGCTAGAGCCTGGGGTGGGGAGCAGTACTTC; CDR3 protein: CSARAWGGEQYF
clone size: many; D gene: -; V gene: TRBV7-9; J gene: TRBJ2-5; CDR3 DNA: TGTGCCAGCAGCTTAGTCACAGGGCCCAAAGAGACCCAGTACTTC; CDR3 protein: CASSLVTGPKETQYF
clone size: few; D gene: TRBD1; V gene: TRBV27; J gene: TRBJ2-7; CDR3 DNA: TGTGCTAGCAGTACACAGGGGGGATCATACGAGCAGTACTTC; CDR3 protein: CASSTQGGSYEQYF
clone size: many; D gene: -; V gene: TRBV20-1; J gene: TRBJ1-2; CDR3 DNA: TGCAGTGCTAGAGAGGGGGGGATCTATGGCTACACCTTC; CDR3 protein: CSAREGGIYGYTF
clone size: many; D gene: -; V gene: TRBV20-1; J gene: TRBJ2-7; CDR3 DNA: TGCAGTGCTAGAGCTCCTGGCAGGGAACTAAACGAGCAGTACTTC; CDR3 protein: CSARAPGRELNEQYF
clone size: many; D gene: TRBD1; V gene: TRBV13; J gene: TRBJ1-1; CDR3 DNA: TGTGCCAGCACCCAAGGACAGGGGACTGAAGCTTTCTTT; CDR3 protein: CASTQGQGTEAFF
clone size: many; D gene: -; V gene: TRBV7-8; J gene: TRBJ2-2; CDR3 DNA: TGTGCCAGCAGCTCACGGGAACGCCGGGGGGAGCTGTTTTTT; CDR3 protein: CASSSRERRGELFF
clone size: many; D gene: -; V gene: TRBV12-3/TRBV12-4; J gene: TRBJ1-1; CDR3 DNA: TGTGCCAGCAGCCAACTTCTGGAATCCATGAACACTGAAGCTTTCTTT; CDR3 protein: CASSQLLESMNTEAFF
clone size: -; D gene: TRBD1; V gene: TRBV12-3/TRBV12-4; J gene: TRBJ1-5; CDR3 DNA: TGTGCCAGCAGCTCGGGACAGCCAAATCAGCCCCAGCATTTT; CDR3 protein: CASSSGQPNQPQHF
clone size: -; D gene: -; V gene: TRBV2; J gene: TRBJ2-1; CDR3 DNA: TGTGCCATCCCGAGGGGACAATTGGGATACAATGAGCAGTTCTTC; CDR3 protein: CAIPRGQLGYNEQFF
clone size: -; D gene: -; V gene: TRBV24-1; J gene: TRBJ2-3; CDR3 DNA: TGTGCCACCAGTGATCCTGGGTCCGAGACAGATACGCAGTATTTT; CDR3 protein: CATSDPGSETDTQYF
clone size: many; D gene: -; V gene: TRBV20-1; J gene: TRBJ1-2; CDR3 DNA: TGCAGTGCCACCTCGACCGGCGGCTACACCTTC; CDR3 protein: CSATSTGGYTF
clone size: -; D gene: TRBD1; V gene: TRBV7-3; J gene: TRBJ2-2; CDR3 DNA: TGTGCCAGCAGCCAAGAGCCCAGGGGGAATTTCGCCGGGGAGCTGTTTTTT; CDR3 protein: CASSQEPRGNFAGELFF
clone size: -; D gene: -; V gene: TRBV5-5; J gene: TRBJ1-3; CDR3 DNA: TGTGCCAGCAGCAAGGAACGGGCAGACTCTGGAAACACCATATATTTT; CDR3 protein: CASSKERADSGNTIYF
clone size: -; D gene: -; V gene: TRBV18; J gene: TRBJ2-7; CDR3 DNA: TGTGCCAGTAGATCCGGGGGTAACGACGAGCAGTACTTC; CDR3 protein: CASRSGGNDEQYF
clone size: many; D gene: -; V gene: TRBV5-8; J gene: TRBJ1-5; CDR3 DNA: TGTGCCAGCAGCTTACGGCCCCGGGCTCAGCCCCAGCATTTT; CDR3 protein: CASSLRPRAQPQHF
clone size: -; D gene: -; V gene: TRBV15; J gene: TRBJ2-5; CDR3 DNA: TGTGCCACCAGCAGTCCTACCGGACAGACCCAAGAGACCCAGTACTTC; CDR3 protein: CATSSPTGQTQETQYF
clone size: many; D gene: -; V gene: TRBV7-9; J gene: TRBJ1-5; CDR3 DNA: TGTGCCAGCAGCTCGCAGTATAGCAATCAGCCCCAGCATTTT; CDR3 protein: CASSSQYSNQPQHF
clone size: many; D gene: -; V gene: TRBV2; J gene: TRBJ1-1; CDR3 DNA: TGTGCCAGCAGTAGCAGAGGGGCGGACGGCACTAAAGCTTTCTTT; CDR3 protein: CASSSRGADGTKAFF
clone size: -; D gene: -; V gene: TRBV10-3; J gene: TRBJ2-7; CDR3 DNA: TGTGCCATCAGTGAGTCCCACAGGGACGAGCAGTACTTC; CDR3 protein: CAISESHRDEQYF
clone size: -; D gene: TRBD1; V gene: TRBV29-1; J gene: TRBJ2-5; CDR3 DNA: TGCAGCGTTGATACACGGACAGGGGTATCAGAGACCCAGTACTTC; CDR3 protein: CSVDTRTGVSETQYF
clone size: -; D gene: -; V gene: TRBV30; J gene: TRBJ2-2; CDR3 DNA: TGTGCCTGGAGTGTACTTGAGGTTTCCGGGGAGCTGTTTTTT; CDR3 protein: CAWSVLEVSGELFF
clone size: many; D gene: TRBD2; V gene: TRBV20-1; J gene: TRBJ2-7; CDR3 DNA: TGCAGTGCTAAACCGGGAGGGTGGCAGGCCGAGCAGTACTTC; CDR3 protein: CSAKPGGWQAEQYF
clone size: -; D gene: TRBD1; V gene: TRBV7-2; J gene: TRBJ2-1; CDR3 DNA: TGCGCCAGCAGCTTTCCACAGGGGGCGACCTACGAGCAGTTCTTC; CDR3 protein: CASSFPQGATYEQFF
clone size: -; D gene: TRBD1; V gene: TRBV7-4; J gene: TRBJ1-3; CDR3 DNA: TGTGCCAGCTACCGGGACAGTTCTTTT; CDR3 protein: CASYRDSSF
clone size: many; D gene: -; V gene: TRBV9; J gene: TRBJ1-4; CDR3 DNA: TGTGCCAGCAGCGTAGTCGAGGCTCCAGGTGAAAAACTGTTTTTT; CDR3 protein: CASSVVEAPGEKLFF
clone size: -; D gene: -; V gene: TRBV15; J gene: TRBJ1-6; CDR3 DNA: TGTGCCACCAGCAGAGACTTTATGGGGACCAATAATTCACCCCTCCACTTT; CDR3 protein: CATSRDFMGTNNSPLHF
clone size: many; D gene: -; V gene: TRBV7-9; J gene: TRBJ2-7; CDR3 DNA: TGTGCCAGCAGCTTATCTTTGGTGGGCGGATCCTACGAGCAGTACTTC; CDR3 protein: CASSLSLVGGSYEQYF
clone size: many; D gene: -; V gene: TRBV7-6; J gene: TRBJ2-2; CDR3 DNA: TGTGCCAGCAGCTTCGCAACAGGGACCGGGGAGCTGTTTTTT; CDR3 protein: CASSFATGTGELFF
clone size: once; D gene: TRBD2; V gene: TRBV20-1; J gene: TRBJ2-1; CDR3 DNA: TGCAGTGCTAGTGCGGGAGCCTACAATGAGCAGTTCTTC; CDR3 protein: CSASAGAYNEQFF
clone size: -; D gene: -; V gene: TRBV19; J gene: TRBJ1-2; CDR3 DNA: TGTGCCAGTGAGGCGGGGGCTATCTACACCTTC; CDR3 protein: CASEAGAIYTF
clone size: -; D gene: TRBD1; V gene: TRBV10-3; J gene: TRBJ1-5; CDR3 DNA: TGTGCCATCAACCGGGACAGGACCTACGAGCAGCCCCAGCATTTT; CDR3 protein: CAINRDRTYEQPQHF
clone size: -; D gene: TRBD1; V gene: TRBV14; J gene: TRBJ2-2; CDR3 DNA: TGTGCCAGCAGCCAAGGCGACAGGGCCTACGAGCTGTTTTTT; CDR3 protein: CASSQGDRAYELFF
clone size: -; D gene: TRBD1; V gene: TRBV2; J gene: TRBJ2-7; CDR3 DNA: TGTGCCAGCGTCCAGTACAGGGGAACAGATACGCAGTACTTC; CDR3 protein: CASVQYRGTDTQYF
clone size: once; D gene: -; V gene: TRBV2; J gene: TRBJ2-7; CDR3 DNA: TGTGCCAGCAGTGGACAGGCCGCCCACGAGCAGTACTTC; CDR3 protein: CASSGQAAHEQYF
clone size: many; D gene: -; V gene: TRBV5-1; J gene: TRBJ1-1; CDR3 DNA: TGCGCCAGCAGCTCCAGACCACAGGTACCCGAAGCTTTCTTT; CDR3 protein: CASSSRPQVPEAFF
clone size: many; D gene: -; V gene: TRBV20-1; J gene: TRBJ2-7; CDR3 DNA: TGCAGTGCGCTGAAGGGGGGTTCCTACGAGCAGTACTTC; CDR3 protein: CSALKGGSYEQYF
clone size: many; D gene: -; V gene: TRBV9; J gene: TRBJ1-1; CDR3 DNA: TGTGCCAGCAGCGTAGAGGCGGGCCGAGGGGTCACTGAAGCTTTCTTT; CDR3 protein: CASSVEAGRGVTEAFF
clone size: many; D gene: TRBD1; V gene: TRBV5-6; J gene: TRBJ1-6; CDR3 DNA: TGTGCCAGCAGCACGGGACAGGCCTTTCTTAATTCACCCCTCCACTTT; CDR3 protein: CASSTGQAFLNSPLHF
clone size: many; D gene: TRBD1; V gene: TRBV5-1; J gene: TRBJ1-5; CDR3 DNA: TGCGCCAGCAGCTTGGGACAGGGTGTGCAGCCCCAGCATTTT; CDR3 protein: CASSLGQGVQPQHF
clone size: few; D gene: -; V gene: TRBV11-3; J gene: TRBJ2-1; CDR3 DNA: TGTGCCAGCAGCTTAGGCACAACGGGGGTATGGTTCTTC; CDR3 protein: CASSLGTTGVWFF
clone size: many; D gene: -; V gene: TRBV10-3; J gene: TRBJ2-5; CDR3 DNA: TGTGCCATCACCCGGGACTTGCAAGAGACCCAGTACTTC; CDR3 protein: CAITRDLQETQYF
clone size: -; D gene: -; V gene: TRBV2; J gene: TRBJ1-5; CDR3 DNA: TGTGCCAGCCGTCTAGATGGGGGTGGGCAGCCCCAGCATTTT; CDR3 protein: CASRLDGGGQPQHF
clone size: few; D gene: -; V gene: TRBV15; J gene: TRBJ1-2; CDR3 DNA: TGTGCCACCAGCAGAGTAGGGGATCACTCTGGAAACACCTTC; CDR3 protein: CATSRVGDHSGNTF
clone size: -; D gene: TRBD1; V gene: TRBV5-1; J gene: TRBJ1-2; CDR3 DNA: TGTGCCAGCAGCCTGCTAGCGGGGGGGGACAGCACTCCGTACACCTTC; CDR3 protein: CASSLLAGGDSTPYTF